This T cell receptor beta chain was observed in a study of T cells in Graves' hyperthyroidism and ophthalmopathy. Study as a whole: Prior to any treatment, at the point of initial diagnosis, peripheral blood was collected.

What was amplified from RNA transcripts were TCR beta CDR3 regions. During a first-round RT-PCR of the TCR CDR3, the HTBI primer set was used. From the multiplex PCR reads, TCRdb called clonotypes with MiXCR, one entry per CDR3 protein. The table lists 360,000 or so distinct CDR3 sequences, roughly 15% of them singletons. Disease lasting under 3 months, a NOSPECS grade of at least 4, and a Clinical Activity Score of at least 3 were features of the ophthalmopathy patients. Study-wide results and caveats: The model forecast ophthalmopathy, anticipating it by a median approximately 6 months before onset.

With respect to this clonotype: Its antigen is unknown.

Germline V CDR1 and CDR2: LNHDA, SQIVND (reference sequence). Between the trimmed V and J ends, which lost 3 bases and 4 bases, there was a span of 10 bases. The CDR3 sequence is 14 residues long. Sequences were obtained from blood. The sequence was collected from a woman aged 60-70 years with Graves' ophthalmopathy. The chain uses TRBV19 and TRBJ2-1; D gene unclear. CDR3 coding DNA: TGTGCCAGTAGTATTAGCTACCGATACAATGAGCAGTTCTTC. It codes for CASSISYRYNEQFF.